This TCR beta chain originates from a study of T cell repertoires in cytomegalovirus infection. Overall study results and limits: The ex vivo response was dominated by HLA-C-restricted CMV-specific TCR beta clonotypes.

TCRdb re-called the reads with MiXCR, one entry per CDR3 protein. The sample has 150,000 to 200,000 distinct CDR3 sequences, nearly 9.5% seen once. Details on this clonotype: Antigen: not known.

The V end was cut by 0 bases, the J end by 4 bases, with 14 bases between. Germline CDR1 and CDR2: DFQATT and SNEGSKA (reference sequence). The CDR3 consists of 15 residues. The clonotype was recovered from a human donor in good health (CMV status not recorded). Some clones in this sample may be carry-over from other donors' samples. The sample was PBMCs. This rearrangement joins TRBV20-1 to TRBJ2-3, with D possibly being TRBD1 or TRBD2 (5 bases each). This CDR3 is CSARDSWGTPDTQYF. As DNA, the CDR3 is TGCAGTGCTAGAGATTCTTGGGGGACCCCAGATACGCAGTATTTT.